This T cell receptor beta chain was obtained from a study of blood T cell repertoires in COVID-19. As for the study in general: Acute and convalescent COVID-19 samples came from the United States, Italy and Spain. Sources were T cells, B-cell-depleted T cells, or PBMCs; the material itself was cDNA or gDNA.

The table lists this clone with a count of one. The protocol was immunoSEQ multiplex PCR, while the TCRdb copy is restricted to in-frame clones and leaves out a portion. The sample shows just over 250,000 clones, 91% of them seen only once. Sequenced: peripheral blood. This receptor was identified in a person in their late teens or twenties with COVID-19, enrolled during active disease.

The chain's CDR3 is CASSSPGGDTQYF. CDR3 nucleotide sequence: TGTGCCAGCAGTTCCCCCGGGGGGGATACGCAGTATTTT. The chain carries TRBV6-5 and TRBJ2-3, with 7 bases fitting TRBD2. The CDR3 is 13 residues long. The V gene's germline CDR1 is MNHEY and CDR2 SVGAGI. With V trimmed by 4 bases and J by 6 bases, 4 bases remained unmatched.